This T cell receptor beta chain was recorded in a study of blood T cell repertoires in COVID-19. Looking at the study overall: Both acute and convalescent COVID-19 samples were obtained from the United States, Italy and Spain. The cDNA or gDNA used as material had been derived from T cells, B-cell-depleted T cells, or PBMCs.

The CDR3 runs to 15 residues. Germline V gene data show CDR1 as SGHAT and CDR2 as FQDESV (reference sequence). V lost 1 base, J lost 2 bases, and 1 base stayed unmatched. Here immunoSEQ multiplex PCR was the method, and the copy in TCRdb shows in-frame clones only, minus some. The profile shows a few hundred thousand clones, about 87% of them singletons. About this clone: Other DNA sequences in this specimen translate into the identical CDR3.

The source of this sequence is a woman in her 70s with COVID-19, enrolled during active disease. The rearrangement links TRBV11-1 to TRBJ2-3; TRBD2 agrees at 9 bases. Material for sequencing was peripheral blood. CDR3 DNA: TGTGCCAGCAGCTTAGGACTAGCGGACACAGATACGCAGTATTTT. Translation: CASSLGLADTDTQYF.